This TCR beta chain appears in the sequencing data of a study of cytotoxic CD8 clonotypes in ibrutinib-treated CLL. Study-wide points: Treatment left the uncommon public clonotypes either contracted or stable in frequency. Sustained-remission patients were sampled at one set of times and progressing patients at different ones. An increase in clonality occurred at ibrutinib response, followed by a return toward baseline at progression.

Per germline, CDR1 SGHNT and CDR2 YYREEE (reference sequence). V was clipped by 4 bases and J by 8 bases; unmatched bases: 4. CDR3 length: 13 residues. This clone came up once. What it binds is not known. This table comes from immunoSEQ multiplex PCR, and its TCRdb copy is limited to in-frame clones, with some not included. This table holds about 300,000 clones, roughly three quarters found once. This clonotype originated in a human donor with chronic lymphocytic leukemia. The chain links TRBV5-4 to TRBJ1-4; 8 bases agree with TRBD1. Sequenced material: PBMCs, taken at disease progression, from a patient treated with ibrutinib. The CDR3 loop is CASSLGQAEKLFF. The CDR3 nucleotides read TGTGCCAGCAGCCTGGGACAGGCGGAAAAACTGTTTTTT.